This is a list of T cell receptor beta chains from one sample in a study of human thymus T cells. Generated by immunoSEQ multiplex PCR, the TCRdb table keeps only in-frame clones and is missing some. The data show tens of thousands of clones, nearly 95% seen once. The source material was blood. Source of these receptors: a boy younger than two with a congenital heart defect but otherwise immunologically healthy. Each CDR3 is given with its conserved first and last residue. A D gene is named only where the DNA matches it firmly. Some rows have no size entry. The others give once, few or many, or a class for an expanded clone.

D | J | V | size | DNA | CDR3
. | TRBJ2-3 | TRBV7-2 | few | TGTGCCAGCAGCTTTAGGGGCACAGATACGCAGTATTTT | CASSFRGTDTQYF
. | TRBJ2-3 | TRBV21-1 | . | TGTGCCAGCAGCCTTCCACCCGTAGGACTAGCAACAGATACGCAGTATTTT | CASSLPPVGLATDTQYF
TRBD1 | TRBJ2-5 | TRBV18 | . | TGTGCCAGCGCGGACAGGGTCCAAGAGACCCAGTACTTC | CASADRVQETQYF
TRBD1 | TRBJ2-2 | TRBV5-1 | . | TGCGCCAGCGCTAAAGGACAGGGTTTCACCGGGGAGCTGTTTTTT | CASAKGQGFTGELFF
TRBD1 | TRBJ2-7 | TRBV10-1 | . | TGCGCCAGCAGTGAGTCGGGACAGGGGCCTTGGTGCGAGCAGTACTTC | CASSESGQGPWCEQYF
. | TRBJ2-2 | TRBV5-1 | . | TGCGCCAGCAGCTTGGCCGGGGAGCTGTTTTTT | CASSLAGELFF
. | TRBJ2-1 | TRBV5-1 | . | TGCGCCAGCAGCTTGGTTCCGGACAGTTACAATGAGCAGTTCTTC | CASSLVPDSYNEQFF
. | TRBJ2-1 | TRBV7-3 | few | TGTGCCAGCAGCTTGGACGCGTACAATGAGCAGTTCTTC | CASSLDAYNEQFF
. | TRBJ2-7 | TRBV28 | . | TGTGCCAGCAGCCTGCCCGCCCGGGGAACTTACGAGCAGTACTTC | CASSLPARGTYEQYF
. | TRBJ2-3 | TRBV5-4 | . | TGTGCCAGCAGCCTTTGGGACAGCACAGATACGCAGTATTTT | CASSLWDSTDTQYF
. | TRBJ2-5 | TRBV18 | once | TGTGCCAGCTCACCACGAGTAGAAGAGACCCAGTACTTC | CASSPRVEETQYF
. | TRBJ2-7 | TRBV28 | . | TGTGCCAGCAGTTTGCCCCTTTCAAGCTCCTACGAGCAGTACTTC | CASSLPLSSSYEQYF
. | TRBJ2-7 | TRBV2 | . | TGTGCCAGCAGTGAAGTGGCGGCCGAACCCTACGAGCAGTACTTC | CASSEVAAEPYEQYF
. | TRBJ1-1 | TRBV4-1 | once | TGCGCCAGCAGCCAAGATCCCGGGCAGGGAGCTTTCTTT | CASSQDPGQGAFF
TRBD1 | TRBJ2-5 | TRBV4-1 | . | TGCGCCAGCAGCCAAGATCACAGGGGCGGTGGGGAGACCCAGTACTTC | CASSQDHRGGGETQYF
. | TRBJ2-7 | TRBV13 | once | TGTGCCAGCAGCCTCCTTAGCTACGAGCAGTACTTC | CASSLLSYEQYF
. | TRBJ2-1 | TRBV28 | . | TGTGCCAGCAGTTTCCCGGGGCCCTCCAATGAGCAGTTCTTC | CASSFPGPSNEQFF
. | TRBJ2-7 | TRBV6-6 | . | TGTGCCAGCAGTTACTACAGGGCGGTCGTGGAGGGCGAGCAGTACTTC | CASSYYRAVVEGEQYF
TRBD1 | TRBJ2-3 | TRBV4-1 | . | TGCGCCAGCAGCCAAGCCCTCATCGACAGGGAGTTAACAGATACGCAGTATTTT | CASSQALIDRELTDTQYF
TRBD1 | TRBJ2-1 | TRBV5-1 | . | TGCGCCAGCAGGCCCGGGACAGGGGAATGGGAGCAGTTCTTC | CASRPGTGEWEQFF
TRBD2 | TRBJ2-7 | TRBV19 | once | TGTGCCAGTAGTATCTCGCTAGCGGGAGCCTACGAGCAGTACTTC | CASSISLAGAYEQYF
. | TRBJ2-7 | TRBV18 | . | TGTGCCAGCTCGCCAGGGGGAGGGGCCTACGAGCAGTACTTC | CASSPGGGAYEQYF
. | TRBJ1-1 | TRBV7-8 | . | TGTGCCAGCAGCTTAGCGTATTCGGGGGCTGAAGCTTTCTTT | CASSLAYSGAEAFF
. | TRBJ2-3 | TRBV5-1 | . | TGCGCCAGCAGCTTCATTGCGGGGAACACAGATACGCAGTATTTT | CASSFIAGNTDTQYF
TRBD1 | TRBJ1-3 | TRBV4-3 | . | TGCGCCAGCAGCCCTCGCCGGGACAGGGGGGTTTCGGCCTCTGGAAACACCATATATTTT | CASSPRRDRGVSASGNTIYF
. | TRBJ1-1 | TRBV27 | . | TGTGCCAGCAGCCGACAGATGAACACTGAAGCTTTCTTT | CASSRQMNTEAFF
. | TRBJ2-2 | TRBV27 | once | TGTGCCAGCAGTTTACTGGGGAACACCGGGGAGCTGTTTTTT | CASSLLGNTGELFF
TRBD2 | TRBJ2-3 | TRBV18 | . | TGTGCCAGCTCACTGAGGGGGAAGCGGGAGAGGACAGATACGCAGTATTTT | CASSLRGKRERTDTQYF
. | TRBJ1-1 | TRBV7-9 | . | TGTGCCAGCAGATTCGACAACACTGAAGCTTTCTTT | CASRFDNTEAFF
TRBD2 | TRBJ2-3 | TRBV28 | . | TGTGCCAGCAGTGCCCCTTCTAGCGGAGACACAGATACGCAGTATTTT | CASSAPSSGDTDTQYF
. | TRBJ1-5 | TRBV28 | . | TGTGCCAGCAGTCAGGGAGGCAATCAGCCCCAGCATTTT | CASSQGGNQPQHF
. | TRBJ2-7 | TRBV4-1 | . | TGCGCCAGCAGCCAAGTTGTCCTCTCCTACGAGCAGTACTTC | CASSQVVLSYEQYF
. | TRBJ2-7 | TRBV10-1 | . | TGCGCCAGCAGTGATCGGACAGTCACCTACGAGCAGTACTTC | CASSDRTVTYEQYF
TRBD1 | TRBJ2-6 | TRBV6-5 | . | TGTGCCAGCAGTTACTGGGACAGCCAACACGTTCTGACTTTC | CASSYWDSQHVLTF
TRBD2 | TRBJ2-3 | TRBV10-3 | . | TGTGCCATCAGTGAAACTAGCGTCACAGATACGCAGTATTTT | CAISETSVTDTQYF
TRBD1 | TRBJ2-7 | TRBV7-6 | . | TGTGCCAGCAGCTCAGGACAGGCCTCCTACGAGCAGTACTTC | CASSSGQASYEQYF
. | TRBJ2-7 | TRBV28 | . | TGTGCCAGCAGTTTACGCAGGGACGCACCCTACGAGCAGTACTTC | CASSLRRDAPYEQYF
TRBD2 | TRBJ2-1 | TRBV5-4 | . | TGTGCCAGCAGCTTGGGGGGACTAGCGGGAGGTGGGGAGCAGTTCTTC | CASSLGGLAGGGEQFF
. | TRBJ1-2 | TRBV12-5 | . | TGTGCTAGTGGTTTGGTACCGACAGCCTATGGCTACACCTTC | CASGLVPTAYGYTF
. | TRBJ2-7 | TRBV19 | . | TGTGCCAGTAGTTTTTCCGGGGACCTCTACGAGCAGTACTTC | CASSFSGDLYEQYF
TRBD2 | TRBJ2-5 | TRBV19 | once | TGTGCCAGTAGTATGGATGGCGGGAGCGGTTGGGAGACCCAGTACTTC | CASSMDGGSGWETQYF
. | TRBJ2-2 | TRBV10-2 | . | TGCGCCAGCAGTTCCCGCATCCACACCGGGGAGCTGTTTTTT | CASSSRIHTGELFF
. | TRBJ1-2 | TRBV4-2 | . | TGTGCCAGCAGCCAAGATTCGGGGTCCTATGGCTACACCTTC | CASSQDSGSYGYTF
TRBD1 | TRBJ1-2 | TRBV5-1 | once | TGCGCCAGCAGCCCCCGACAGGGGGCTAACTATGGCTACACCTTC | CASSPRQGANYGYTF
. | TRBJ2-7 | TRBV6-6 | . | TGTGCCAGCAGTTACTTGGCCAGGGGATACGAGCAGTACTTC | CASSYLARGYEQYF
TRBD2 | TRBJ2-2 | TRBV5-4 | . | TGTGCCAGCAGCGTAGCGGGAATGAACACCGGGGAGCTGTTTTTT | CASSVAGMNTGELFF